The 30 T cell receptor beta chains given below trace back to one sample, sequenced in a study of OX40 agonist ivuxolimab in advanced cancers. Generated by immunoSEQ multiplex PCR, the TCRdb table keeps only in-frame clones and is missing some. The profile covers about 45,000 clones, with around 90% appearing a single time and under 20% taken by the ten largest. The material was CD4+ or CD8+ T cells sorted from blood, obtained in a trial of the OX40 agonist ivuxolimab. The receptor source for this set is an adult with an advanced solid tumor such as melanoma, head and neck, liver or kidney cancer.

This rearrangement joins TRBV14 to TRBJ2-7, with a tentative D call TRBD2 (5 bases). This CDR3 contains 15 residues. V was pared by 4 bases and J by 2 bases, with 15 bases between. Germline CDR1 reads SGHDN; CDR2 reads FVKESK. The CDR3 protein is CASSPTRTVTYEQYF. The CDR3 nucleotides read TGTGCCAGCAGCCCAACTAGGACTGTGACCTACGAGCAGTACTTC.

This chain connects TRBV6-5 to TRBJ2-1, with D perhaps matching TRBD1 or TRBD2 (6 bases each). CDR3 length equals 13 residues. CDR1 and CDR2 from the germline V gene are MNHEY and SVGAGI. Trimming pared 8 bases from V and 3 bases from J, leaving 11 bases between. This chain's CDR3 is CASARGVYNEQFF. DNA for the CDR3: TGTGCCAGCGCAAGGGGGGTCTACAATGAGCAGTTCTTC.

This clone was observed once. The gene calls are TRBV27 and TRBJ2-1; D remains unclear. CDR1 is MNHEY and CDR2 is SMNVEV in the germline V gene (reference sequence). With 6 bases removed from V and 9 bases from J, the gap between germline ends came to 12 bases. CDR3 length equals 12 residues. The CDR3 DNA is TGTGCCAGCAGCCTGGGGTCGGGTGAGCAGTTCTTC. Translated, it gives CASSLGSGEQFF.

The table lists this clone with a few counts. The chain employs TRBV9 and TRBJ1-5; D is ambiguous. This CDR3 contains 14 residues. Germline V CDR1 and CDR2: SGDLS, YYNGEE. V dropped 0 bases and J dropped 1 base, with 5 bases sitting between them. CDR3 sequence (DNA): TGTGCCAGCAGCGTAGGGGGAAGCAATCAGCCCCAGCATTTT. This codes for CASSVGGSNQPQHF. The whole variable domain, remainder taken from reference TRBV9 and TRBJ1-5, is DSGVTQTPKHLITATGQRVTLRCSPRSGDLSVYWYQQSLDQGLQFLIQYYNGEERAKGNILERFSAQQFPDLHSELNLSSLELGDSALYFCASSVGGSNQPQHFGDGTRLSIL.

The chain uses TRBV27 and TRBJ2-5; D unclear. The CDR3 totals 14 residues. Germline lookup yields CDR1 MNHEY and CDR2 SMNVEV (reference sequence). V shed 3 bases and J shed 5 bases, with 13 bases lying between them. CDR3 DNA sequence: TGTGCCAGCAGTTTCTCCGCAATCGCGGAGACCCAGTACTTC. Its protein product is CASSFSAIAETQYF.

This chain links TRBV30 with TRBJ1-6; D is unclear. The ends were cut back, 2 bases at V and 4 bases at J, with 12 bases in the middle. The germline V gene encodes CDR1 GTSNPN and CDR2 SVGIG (reference sequence). This CDR3 contains 15 residues. The CDR3, as DNA: TGTGCCTGGAGTACCCGTCGGCTTTATAATTCACCCCTCCACTTT. It codes for CAWSTRRLYNSPLHF.

This chain connects TRBV29-1 to TRBJ2-1; the D is unclear. The V and J ends lost 5 bases and 0 bases respectively, with 11 bases between them. The CDR3 length is 14 residues. CDR1 SQVTM and CDR2 ANQGSEA come from the germline V gene. CDR3 loop: CSVYLAASYNEQFF. The CDR3, as DNA: TGCAGCGTTTATTTGGCAGCCTCCTACAATGAGCAGTTCTTC.

The chain links TRBV27 to TRBJ1-2, with D perhaps TRBD1 (5 bases). The V gene lost 2 bases and the J gene lost 6 bases, with 16 bases spanning the gap. Germline V gene sequence: CDR1 MNHEY, CDR2 SMNVEV (reference sequence). The CDR3 contains 15 residues. The CDR3 DNA reads TGTGCCAGCAGTTTAGTTGGGACGGATCTACATGGCTACACCTTC. Translated, it gives CASSLVGTDLHGYTF.

Worth noting for this clone: A junction boundary mismatches the germline segment, possibly from a read error. V usage is TRBV4-2 and J usage is TRBJ1-3, with D unclear. CDR1 and CDR2 from the germline V gene are LGHNA and YNFKEQ. CDR3 length equals 13 residues. For the CDR3, the DNA is TGTGCCAGCAGCCAAGACATCAGCCATCCAATCGATTTT. Its translation is CASSQDISHPIDF.

The table lists this clone with a count of one. This sequence joins TRBV5-1 and TRBJ2-7; D is unclear. Trimming took off 1 base at V and 5 bases at J, with 10 bases between the two ends. CDR3 size: 13 residues. The V gene's germline CDR1 is SGHRS and CDR2 YFSETQ. Here the CDR3 DNA reads TGCGCCAGCAGCTTGCTTTTTAGAAACGAGCAGTACTTC. Protein sequence: CASSLLFRNEQYF.

This chain links TRBV4-1 with TRBJ2-7; D could derive from TRBD1 or TRBD2 (5 bases each). Per the germline V gene, CDR1 is MGHRA and CDR2 is YSYEKL. The V end lost 1 base, the J end lost 3 bases, and 16 bases lay between the germline ends. CDR3 length: 16 residues. The CDR3 DNA reads TGCGCCAGCAGCCAAGCGGGGCAGCTGGACTTCTACGAGCAGTACTTC. Translated: CASSQAGQLDFYEQYF.

The chain couples TRBV7-2 to TRBJ2-7; TRBD2 matches 13 bases. Germline assignment: CDR1 SGHTA and CDR2 FQGNSA. There are 15 residues in the CDR3. J gave up 2 bases and V 5 bases, and 3 bases lay outside the gene matches. CDR3 residues: CASSQGLAGTYEQYF. CDR3 in DNA: TGTGCCAGCAGCCAGGGACTAGCGGGAACCTACGAGCAGTACTTC. The complete variable domain, with remaining parts taken from reference TRBV7-2 and TRBJ2-7, reads GAGVSQSPSNKVTEKGKDVELRCDPISGHTALYWYRQSLGQGLEFLIYFQGNSAPDKSGLPSDRFSAERTGGSVSTLTIQRTQQEDSAVYLCASSQGLAGTYEQYFGPGTRLTVT.

This clone has a single count. A far bigger clonotype differs at one base, so this is likely a read error. The rearrangement uses TRBV6-4 and TRBJ2-7; TRBD2 matches at 14 bases. The CDR3 is 15 residues long. The V gene's germline CDR1 is MRHNA and CDR2 SNTAGT. Trimming at V came to 6 bases and at J to 7 bases, leaving 8 bases not matched to a gene. The CDR3 nucleotides are TGTGCCAGCAGCTTGGGACTAGCGGGGGCGGGGGAGCAGTACTTC. Its protein product is CASSLGLAGAGEQYF.

The chain joins TRBV28 to TRBJ2-7, with 8 bases matching TRBD1. The J segment lost 6 bases and the V segment lost 4 bases, leaving 8 bases of the junction unmatched. The CDR3 runs 14 residues. The germline gives CDR1 MDHEN, CDR2 SYDVKM. The CDR3 spells CASSSGQVGSEQYF. CDR3 DNA: TGTGCCAGCAGTTCGGGACAGGTAGGCTCCGAGCAGTACTTC.

The chain is built from TRBV10-3 and TRBJ2-7, with D unresolved. Germline V gene sequence: CDR1 ENHRY, CDR2 SYGVKD. V was shortened by 8 bases and J by 5 bases, with 13 bases between the two germline ends. This CDR3 is built from 12 residues. The CDR3 protein is CAILNTGDEQYF. The CDR3 nucleotides read TGTGCCATCCTTAACACCGGCGACGAGCAGTACTTC.

This clone occurred once. This chain links TRBV28 with TRBJ1-1; no reliable D call. Germline CDR1 MDHEN, CDR2 SYDVKM. Between the trimmed V and J ends, which lost 6 bases and 3 bases, there was a span of 8 bases. This CDR3 region has 12 residues. For the CDR3, the DNA is TGTGCCAGCAGCCTACAATACACTGAAGCTTTCTTT. It encodes CASSLQYTEAFF.

The chain is built from TRBV7-8 and TRBJ2-3; 9 bases are a match to TRBD2. The length of the CDR3 is 18 residues. Trimming cost V 6 bases and J 0 bases; bases outside gene matches: 13. Looked up from germline, CDR1 is SGHVS and CDR2 is FQNEAQ. The CDR3 sequence is CASSPIGTSLTSTDTQYF. CDR3 DNA: TGTGCCAGCAGTCCGATCGGGACTAGCCTTACTAGCACAGATACGCAGTATTTT. The complete variable domain, with remaining parts taken from reference TRBV7-8 and TRBJ2-3, reads GAGVSQSPRYKVAKRGQDVALRCDPISGHVSLFWYQQALGQGPEFLTYFQNEAQLDKSGLPSDRFFAERPEGSVSTLKIQRTQQEDSAVYLCASSPIGTSLTSTDTQYFGPGTRLTVL.

V usage is TRBV29-1 and J usage is TRBJ2-7; TRBD2 aligns across 7 bases. This CDR3 region has 14 residues. J gave up 3 bases and V 4 bases, and 9 bases lay outside the gene matches. Germline V gives CDR1 SQVTM, CDR2 ANQGSEA. The CDR3 coding sequence is TGCAGCGTTGGGTTGGCGGGAGCACTCTACGAGCAGTACTTC. This sequence encodes CSVGLAGALYEQYF.

The chain recombines TRBV28 with TRBJ2-7; TRBD2 matches 10 bases. The CDR3 has 15 amino acids. Trimming cost V 3 bases and J 1 base; bases outside gene matches: 3. Germline V CDR1 and CDR2: MDHEN, SYDVKM. The CDR3 coding sequence is TGTGCCAGCAGTTTCGGACTAGCGGCTTCCTACGAGCAGTACTTC. Translating gives CASSFGLAASYEQYF.

CDR3 region: CASSGDRDFNEQFF. CDR3 DNA sequence: TGTGCCAGCAGTGGGGACAGGGACTTTAATGAGCAGTTCTTC. The chain links TRBV27 to TRBJ2-1, with 9 positions matching TRBD1. Looked up from germline, CDR1 is MNHEY and CDR2 is SMNVEV (reference sequence). The CDR3 covers 14 residues. With V trimmed by 5 bases and J by 7 bases, 6 bases remained unmatched.

The rearrangement links TRBV6-4 to TRBJ2-3; TRBD2 aligns across 10 bases. The V segment lost 4 bases and the J segment 6 bases; nucleotides outside the gene matches: 4. Germline V lookup: CDR1 MRHNA, CDR2 SNTAGT. CDR3 length: 14 amino acids. The CDR3 bases are TGTGCCAGCAGTGGACTAGCGGGTGCCGATACGCAGTATTTT. The encoded protein is CASSGLAGADTQYF.

Of note for this clone: In the same sample, other DNA sequences code for this CDR3. J is TRBJ1-4 and V is TRBV28; 9 bases map to TRBD1. V was clipped by 5 bases and J by 7 bases; unmatched bases: 11. The CDR3 is 16 amino acids. Germline CDR1 and CDR2: MDHEN and SYDVKM. The CDR3 DNA sequence: TGTGCCAGCAGTCCGAGTTCCGGGACAGGGAGTGAAAAACTGTTTTTT. Amino acid sequence: CASSPSSGTGSEKLFF.

The chain couples TRBV9 to TRBJ2-3; the D call may be TRBD1 or TRBD2 (5 bases each). In germline, CDR1 is SGDLS, CDR2 YYNGEE. Trimming removed 4 bases from V and 1 base from J, with 10 bases in between. CDR3 length: 14 residues. The CDR3 loop reads CASSPGTGTDTQYF. The CDR3 nucleotides are TGTGCCAGCAGCCCGGGGACGGGCACAGATACGCAGTATTTT. Full variable domain (rest looked up from reference TRBV9 and TRBJ2-3): DSGVTQTPKHLITATGQRVTLRCSPRSGDLSVYWYQQSLDQGLQFLIQYYNGEERAKGNILERFSAQQFPDLHSELNLSSLELGDSALYFCASSPGTGTDTQYFGPGTRLTVL.

This sequence joins TRBV7-9 and TRBJ2-5; 7 bases agree with TRBD2. The J call may be incorrect, as the DNA end agrees better with TRBJ2-7. CDR3 size: 14 residues. The germline V gene has CDR1 SEHNR and CDR2 FQNEAQ (reference sequence). In DNA form, the CDR3 reads TGTGCCAGCAGCCTCTTAGGGAGGGCCTACGAGCAGTACTTC. Its translation is CASSLLGRAYEQYF.

The V and J genes are TRBV2 and TRBJ2-1; 13 bases fit TRBD2. J was trimmed by 6 bases and V by 6 bases; bases with no gene match: 5. CDR1 and CDR2 from the germline V gene are SNHLY and FYNNEI. There are 15 residues in the CDR3. CDR3 coding DNA: TGTGCCAGCAGAACGACTAGCGGGAGGTTCAATGAGCAGTTCTTC. This sequence encodes CASRTTSGRFNEQFF. Full variable domain (rest looked up from reference TRBV2 and TRBJ2-1): EPEVTQTPSHQVTQMGQEVILRCVPISNHLYFYWYRQILGQKVEFLVSFYNNEISEKSEIFDDQFSVERPDGSNFTLKIRSTKLEDSAMYFCASRTTSGRFNEQFFGPGTRLTVL.

This rearrangement joins TRBV28 to TRBJ2-7, with TRBD1 as a possible D gene (6 bases). V shed 10 bases and J shed 2 bases, with 15 bases lying between them. The CDR3 consists of 13 residues. Germline V gene data show CDR1 as MDHEN and CDR2 as SYDVKM. The CDR3 spells CATSLGQTYEQYF. The CDR3, as DNA: TGTGCCACCTCCCTGGGACAAACCTACGAGCAGTACTTC.

The chain recombines TRBV2 with TRBJ2-2; the D gene could be TRBD1 or TRBD2 (5 bases each). Germline loops: CDR1 SNHLY, CDR2 FYNNEI. Trimming stripped 5 bases from V and 2 bases from J, with 9 bases between. The CDR3 runs 14 residues. CDR3 loop: CASSPGPNTGELFF. The DNA of the CDR3 is TGTGCCAGCAGTCCGGGACCAAACACCGGGGAGCTGTTTTTT.

The J gene is TRBJ2-3, the V gene TRBV7-2; D not certain. The V end was cut by 5 bases, the J end by 1 base, with 19 bases between. From germline, CDR1 is SGHTA and CDR2 FQGNSA. The CDR3 totals 17 residues. CDR3 bases: TGTGCCAGCAGCCCCATGCTAGGAACGCGAGGCACAGATACGCAGTATTTT. It is translated as CASSPMLGTRGTDTQYF. The variable domain in full, with the rest retrieved from reference TRBV7-2 and TRBJ2-3, is GAGVSQSPSNKVTEKGKDVELRCDPISGHTALYWYRQSLGQGLEFLIYFQGNSAPDKSGLPSDRFSAERTGGSVSTLTIQRTQQEDSAVYLCASSPMLGTRGTDTQYFGPGTRLTVL.

The rearrangement joins TRBV19 to TRBJ1-1, with a tentative D call TRBD1 (6 bases). CDR1 and CDR2 from the germline V gene are LNHDA and SQIVND (reference sequence). This CDR3 contains 14 residues. V gave up 2 bases and J gave up 8 bases, with 15 bases separating them. CDR3: CASSIQGGGLEAFF. The CDR3 DNA follows: TGTGCCAGTAGTATACAGGGAGGGGGTTTGGAAGCTTTCTTT.

The gene calls are TRBV5-1 and TRBJ2-3, with TRBD2 matching 10 bases. The J segment lost 6 bases and the V segment lost 2 bases, leaving 6 bases of the junction unmatched. Germline V gene lookup returns CDR1 SGHRS and CDR2 YFSETQ. The CDR3 covers 15 residues. The CDR3 nucleotides are TGCGCCAGCAGCTTAAGCGGGGGGGCCATCGATACGCAGTATTTT. Its translation is CASSLSGGAIDTQYF.